This TCR beta chain was obtained from a study of T cell responses to AZD1222 COVID-19 vaccine. Study findings and constraints: At study baseline, merely six AZD1222 recipients were seropositive. The study reported that nearly half of spike-specific TCRs target unmutated variant regions.

Assay used: immunoSEQ multiplex PCR; TCRdb lists only in-frame clones, some missing. The sample has about 140,000 clones, less than 95% seen once. In the case of this clone: Its antigen remains unknown.

This clonotype was obtained from an adult who received the MenACWY meningococcal vaccine as a control. The sample in question was peripheral blood, obtained 28 days after the second dose of the MenACWY control vaccine.

The CDR3 nucleotides read TGTGCCAGCAGCTTAGGGGCGGGGTCCTACGAGCAGTACTTC. Translation gives CASSLGAGSYEQYF. The rearrangement uses TRBV7-9 and TRBJ2-7; a possible D gene is TRBD2 (6 bases). CDR3 length: 14 amino acids. V lost 1 base and J lost 1, with 8 bases in between. Germline-derived CDR1 and CDR2 are SEHNR and FQNEAQ (reference sequence).